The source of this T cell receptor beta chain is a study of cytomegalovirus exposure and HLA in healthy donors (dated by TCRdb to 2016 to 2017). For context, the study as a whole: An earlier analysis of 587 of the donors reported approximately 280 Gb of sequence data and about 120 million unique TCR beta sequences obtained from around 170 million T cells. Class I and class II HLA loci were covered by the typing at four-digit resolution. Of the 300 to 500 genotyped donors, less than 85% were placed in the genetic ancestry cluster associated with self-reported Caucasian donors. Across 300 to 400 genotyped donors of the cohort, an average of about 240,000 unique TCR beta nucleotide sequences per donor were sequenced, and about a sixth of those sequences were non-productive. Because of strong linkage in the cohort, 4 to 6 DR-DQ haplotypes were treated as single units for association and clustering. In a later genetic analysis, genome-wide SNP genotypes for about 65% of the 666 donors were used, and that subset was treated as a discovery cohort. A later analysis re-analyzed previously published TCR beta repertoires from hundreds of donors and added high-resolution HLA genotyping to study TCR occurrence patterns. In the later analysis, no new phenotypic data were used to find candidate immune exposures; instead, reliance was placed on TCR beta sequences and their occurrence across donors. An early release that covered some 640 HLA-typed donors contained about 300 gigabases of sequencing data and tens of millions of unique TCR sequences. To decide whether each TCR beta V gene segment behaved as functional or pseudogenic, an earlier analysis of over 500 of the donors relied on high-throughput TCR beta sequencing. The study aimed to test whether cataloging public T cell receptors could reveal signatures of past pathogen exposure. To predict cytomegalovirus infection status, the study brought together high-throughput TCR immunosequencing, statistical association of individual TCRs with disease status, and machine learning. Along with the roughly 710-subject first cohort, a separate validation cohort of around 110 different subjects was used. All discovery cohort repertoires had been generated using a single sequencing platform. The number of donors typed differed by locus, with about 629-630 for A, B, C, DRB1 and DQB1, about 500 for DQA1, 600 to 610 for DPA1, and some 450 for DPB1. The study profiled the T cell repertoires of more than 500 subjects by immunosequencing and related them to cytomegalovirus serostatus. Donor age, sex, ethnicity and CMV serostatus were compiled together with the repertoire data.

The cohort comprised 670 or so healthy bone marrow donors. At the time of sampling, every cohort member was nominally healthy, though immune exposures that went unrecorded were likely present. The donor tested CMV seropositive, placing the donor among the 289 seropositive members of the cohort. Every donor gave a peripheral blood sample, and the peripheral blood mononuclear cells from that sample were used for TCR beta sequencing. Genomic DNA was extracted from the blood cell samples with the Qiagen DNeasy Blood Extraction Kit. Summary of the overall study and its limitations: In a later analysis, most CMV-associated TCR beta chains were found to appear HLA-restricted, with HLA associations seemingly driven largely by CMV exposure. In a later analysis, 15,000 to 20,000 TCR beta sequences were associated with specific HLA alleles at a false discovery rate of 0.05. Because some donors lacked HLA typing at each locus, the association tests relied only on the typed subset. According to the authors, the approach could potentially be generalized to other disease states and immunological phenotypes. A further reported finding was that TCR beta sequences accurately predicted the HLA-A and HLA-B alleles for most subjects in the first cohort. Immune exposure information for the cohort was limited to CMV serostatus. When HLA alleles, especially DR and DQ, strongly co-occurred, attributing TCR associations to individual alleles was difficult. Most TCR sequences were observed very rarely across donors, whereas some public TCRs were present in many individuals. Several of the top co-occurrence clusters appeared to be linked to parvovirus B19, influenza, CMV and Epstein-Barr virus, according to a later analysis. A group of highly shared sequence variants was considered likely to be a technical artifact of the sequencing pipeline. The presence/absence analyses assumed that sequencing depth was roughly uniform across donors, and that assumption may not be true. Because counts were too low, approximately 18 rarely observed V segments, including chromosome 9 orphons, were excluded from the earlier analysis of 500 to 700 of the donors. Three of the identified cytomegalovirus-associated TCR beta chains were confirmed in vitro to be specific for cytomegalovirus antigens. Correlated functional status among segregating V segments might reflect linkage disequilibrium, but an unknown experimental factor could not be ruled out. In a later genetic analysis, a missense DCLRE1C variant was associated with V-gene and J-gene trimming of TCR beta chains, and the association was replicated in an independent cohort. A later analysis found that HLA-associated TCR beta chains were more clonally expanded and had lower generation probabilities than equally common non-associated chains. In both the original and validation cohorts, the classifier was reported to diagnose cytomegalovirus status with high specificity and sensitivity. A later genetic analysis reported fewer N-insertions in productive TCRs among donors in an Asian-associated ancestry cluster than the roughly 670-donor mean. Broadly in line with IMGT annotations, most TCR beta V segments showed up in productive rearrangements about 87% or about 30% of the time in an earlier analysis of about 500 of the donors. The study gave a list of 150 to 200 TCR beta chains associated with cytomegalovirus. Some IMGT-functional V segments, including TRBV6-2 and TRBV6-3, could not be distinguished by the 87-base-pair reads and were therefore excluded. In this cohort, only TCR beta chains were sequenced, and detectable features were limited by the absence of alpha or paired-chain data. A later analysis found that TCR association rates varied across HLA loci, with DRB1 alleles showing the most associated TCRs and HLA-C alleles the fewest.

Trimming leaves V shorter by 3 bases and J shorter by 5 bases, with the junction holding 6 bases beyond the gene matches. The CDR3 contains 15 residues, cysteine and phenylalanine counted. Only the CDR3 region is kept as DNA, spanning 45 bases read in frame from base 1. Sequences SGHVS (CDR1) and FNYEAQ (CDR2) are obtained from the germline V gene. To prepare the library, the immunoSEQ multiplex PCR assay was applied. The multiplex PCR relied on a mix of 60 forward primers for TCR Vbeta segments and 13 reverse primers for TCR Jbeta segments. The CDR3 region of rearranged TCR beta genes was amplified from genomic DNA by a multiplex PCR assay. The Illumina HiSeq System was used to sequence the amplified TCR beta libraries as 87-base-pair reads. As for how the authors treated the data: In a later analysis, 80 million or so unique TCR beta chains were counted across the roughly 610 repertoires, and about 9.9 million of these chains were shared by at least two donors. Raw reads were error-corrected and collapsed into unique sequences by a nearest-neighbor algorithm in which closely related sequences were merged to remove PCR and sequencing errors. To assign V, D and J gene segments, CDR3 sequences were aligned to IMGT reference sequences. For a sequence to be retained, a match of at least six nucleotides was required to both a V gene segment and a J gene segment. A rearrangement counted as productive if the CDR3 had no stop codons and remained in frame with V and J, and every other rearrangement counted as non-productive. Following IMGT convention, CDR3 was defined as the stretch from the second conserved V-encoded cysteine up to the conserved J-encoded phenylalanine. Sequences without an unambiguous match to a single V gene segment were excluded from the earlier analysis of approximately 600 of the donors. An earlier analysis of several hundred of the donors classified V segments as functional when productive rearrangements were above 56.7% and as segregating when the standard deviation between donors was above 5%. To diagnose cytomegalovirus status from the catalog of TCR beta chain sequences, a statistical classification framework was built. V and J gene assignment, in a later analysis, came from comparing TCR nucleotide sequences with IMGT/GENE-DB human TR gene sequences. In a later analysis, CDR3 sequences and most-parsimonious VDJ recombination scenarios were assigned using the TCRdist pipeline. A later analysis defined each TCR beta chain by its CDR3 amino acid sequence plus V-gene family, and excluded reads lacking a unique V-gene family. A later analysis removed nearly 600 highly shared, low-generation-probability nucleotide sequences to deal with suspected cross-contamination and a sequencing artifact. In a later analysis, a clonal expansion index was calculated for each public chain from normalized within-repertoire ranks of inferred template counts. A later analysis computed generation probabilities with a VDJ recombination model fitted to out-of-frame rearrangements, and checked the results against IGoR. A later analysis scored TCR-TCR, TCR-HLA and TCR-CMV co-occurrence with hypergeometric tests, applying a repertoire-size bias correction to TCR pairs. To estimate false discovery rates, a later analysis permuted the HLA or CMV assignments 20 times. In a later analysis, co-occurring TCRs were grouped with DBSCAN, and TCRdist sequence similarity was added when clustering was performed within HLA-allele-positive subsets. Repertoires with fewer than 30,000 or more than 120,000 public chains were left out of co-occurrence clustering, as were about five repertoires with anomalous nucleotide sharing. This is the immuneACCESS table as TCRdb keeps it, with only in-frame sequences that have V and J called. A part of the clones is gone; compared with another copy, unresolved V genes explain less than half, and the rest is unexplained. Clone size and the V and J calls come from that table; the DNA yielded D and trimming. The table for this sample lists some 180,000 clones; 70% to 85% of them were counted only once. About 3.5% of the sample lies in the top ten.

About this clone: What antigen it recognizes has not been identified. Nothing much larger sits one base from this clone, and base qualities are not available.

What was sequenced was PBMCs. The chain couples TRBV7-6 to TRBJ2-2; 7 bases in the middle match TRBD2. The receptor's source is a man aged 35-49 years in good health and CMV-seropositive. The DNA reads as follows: TGTGCCAGCAGCTTCGGGGAGGGCCTTACCGGGGAGCTGTTTTTT. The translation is CASSFGEGLTGELFF.